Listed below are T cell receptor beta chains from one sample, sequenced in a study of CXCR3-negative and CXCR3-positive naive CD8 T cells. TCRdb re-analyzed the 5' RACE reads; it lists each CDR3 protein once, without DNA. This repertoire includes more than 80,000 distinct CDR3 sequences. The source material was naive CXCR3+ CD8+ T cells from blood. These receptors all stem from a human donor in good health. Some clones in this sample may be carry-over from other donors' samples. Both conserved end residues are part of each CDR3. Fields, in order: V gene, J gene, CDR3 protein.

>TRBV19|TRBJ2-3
CASSMAQGPSTDTQYF
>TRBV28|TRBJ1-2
CASSGRGVVRVYGYTF
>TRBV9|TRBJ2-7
CASSAQDRGRYEQYF
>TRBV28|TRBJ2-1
CASSLGGGRVYEQFF
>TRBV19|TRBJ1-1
CASGTVNTEAFF
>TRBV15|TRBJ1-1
CATQTETNTEAFF
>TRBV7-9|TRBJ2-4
CASSADRAETGKNINYF
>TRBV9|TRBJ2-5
CASSVLAGTQETQYF
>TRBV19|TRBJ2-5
CASGLAEETQYF
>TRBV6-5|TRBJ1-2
CASSYPRGYGYTF
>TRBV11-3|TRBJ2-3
CASSPRAGTVEYF
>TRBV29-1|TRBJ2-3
CSINGGDRFFSDTQYF
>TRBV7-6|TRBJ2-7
CASSLGVPTYEQYF
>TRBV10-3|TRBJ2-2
CAMSGEGGELFF
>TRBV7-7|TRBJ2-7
CASSPGTSYEQYF
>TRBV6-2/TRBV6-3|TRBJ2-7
CASSSPGVVNYEQYF
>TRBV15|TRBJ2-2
CATSSRLADGTGELFF
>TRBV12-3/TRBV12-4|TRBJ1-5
CASSLGGAGNQPQHF
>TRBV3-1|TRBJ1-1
CASSQLTGAMNTEAFF
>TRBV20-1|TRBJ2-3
CSASDIGSYGRDTQYF
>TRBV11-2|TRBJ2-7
CASGFAGLAGSYEQYF
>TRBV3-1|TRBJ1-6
CASNDGNSPLHF
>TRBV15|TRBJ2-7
CATSRGSGVTYEQYF
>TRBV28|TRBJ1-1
CASSPRDRVLMNTEAFF
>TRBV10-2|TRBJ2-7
CASRQGDYEQYF
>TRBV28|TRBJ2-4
CASSLRGSLAKNIQYF
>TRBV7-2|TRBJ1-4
CASSLAPGLSEKLFF
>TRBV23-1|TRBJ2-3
CASRPGPSLGITDTQYF
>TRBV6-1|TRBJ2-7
CASSEGSSGGEQYF
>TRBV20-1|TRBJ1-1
CSASQGTVSEAFF
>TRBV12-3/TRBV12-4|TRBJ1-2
CASSPLGQGRRGYTF
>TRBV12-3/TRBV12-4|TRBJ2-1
CASSLGDRGKWEQFF
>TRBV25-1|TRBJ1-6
CASSDLQGARPPPLHF
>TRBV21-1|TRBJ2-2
CASSKVQIVYQENTGELFF
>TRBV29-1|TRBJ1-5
CSVITGTNQPQHF
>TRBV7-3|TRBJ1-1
CASSLQGAGTEAFF
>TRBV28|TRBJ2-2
CASSFIPGRRNTGELFF
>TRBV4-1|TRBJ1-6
CATTLDSYTNSPLHF
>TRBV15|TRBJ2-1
CATSSGTDVWNEQFF
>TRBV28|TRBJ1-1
CASSLDRMNTEAFF
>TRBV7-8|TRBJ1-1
CASSEDGYEAFF
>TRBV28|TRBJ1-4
CASSLVHGPLFF
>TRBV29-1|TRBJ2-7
CSVLIDTNYEQYF
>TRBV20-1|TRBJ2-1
CSAVGLVGDEQFF
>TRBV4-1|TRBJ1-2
CASSQRTAANYGYTF
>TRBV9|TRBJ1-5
CASSVMGNQPQHF
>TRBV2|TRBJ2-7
CASSQSYEQYF
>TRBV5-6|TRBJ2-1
CASSQDFYNEQFF
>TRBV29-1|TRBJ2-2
CSVGPPGTGELFF
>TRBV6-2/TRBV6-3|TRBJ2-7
CASMVAGSYEQYF
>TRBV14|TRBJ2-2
CASSQFDTGELFF
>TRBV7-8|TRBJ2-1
CASSPSDRGAGWFNEQFF
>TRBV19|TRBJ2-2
CASTTGSWSWANTGELFF
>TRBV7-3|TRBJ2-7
CASSLTLRRSSYEQYF
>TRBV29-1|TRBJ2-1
CSVEDDTFGLAGYNEQFF
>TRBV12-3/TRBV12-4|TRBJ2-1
CASSGTGGADNEQFF
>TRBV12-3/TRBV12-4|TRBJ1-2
CASRNKNIRHSQSYTF
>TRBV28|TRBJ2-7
CASSWDRTNWDHSYEQYF